This entry features one T cell receptor (beta chain) sequence. What it binds is unknown. Measured with immunoSEQ multiplex PCR; TCRdb has only the in-frame clones, and not every one. Seen here are about 2.3 million clones, over 85% observed once, and the top ten hold under 0.45%. This sample is drawn from a study of shared clonotypes between healthy human individuals. Notes on the study in general: Estimated richness was generally greater in naive than memory subsets.

V was pared by 1 base and J by 8 bases, with 21 bases between. This CDR3 has 17 residues. Germline V gene data show CDR1 as LNHDA and CDR2 as SQIVND (reference sequence). The J gene is TRBJ1-5, the V gene TRBV19, with D unclear. The clonotype originates from a man between 18 and 35 years old in good health. Some clones in this sample may be carry-over from other donors' samples. Sequences were obtained from naive CD4+ T cells from PBMCs. Stated subset: CD45RA+ positively selected. The CDR3 sequence is CASSIGRGSGMLEPQHF. Here the CDR3 DNA reads TGTGCCAGTAGTATAGGTCGAGGGAGTGGAATGTTGGAGCCCCAGCATTTT.